The 25 T cell receptor beta chains below all came from one sample that was sequenced in a study of T cells in Graves' hyperthyroidism and ophthalmopathy. RNA transcripts yielded amplified TCR beta CDR3 regions. The TCR CDR3 was amplified in a first-round RT-PCR using the HTBI primer set. TCRdb called the multiplex PCR reads again in MiXCR, with one record for every CDR3 protein. Of under 300,000 distinct CDR3 sequences listed, over 20% were seen once; the top ten hold about 60%. The sequenced material came from blood. These receptors all stem from a man aged 25 to 40 with Graves' ophthalmopathy.

This clonotype occurred many times. The V and J genes are TRBV28 and TRBJ2-2; D not resolved. The V gene lost 6 bases and the J gene lost 2 bases, with 13 bases spanning the gap. Germline loops: CDR1 MDHEN, CDR2 SYDVKM. This CDR3 is built from 15 residues. CDR3 bases: TGTGCCAGCAGCCCTTTGCCTTCTAACACCGGGGAGCTGTTTTTT. Its protein is CASSPLPSNTGELFF.

The V gene is TRBV5-6, the J gene TRBJ1-1, with D hard to call. The germline gives CDR1 SGHDT, CDR2 YYEEEE. The CDR3 covers 14 residues. V shed 1 base and J shed 6 bases, with 13 bases lying between them. CDR3 protein: CASSLQEIGAEAFF. As DNA, the CDR3 is TGTGCCAGCAGCTTGCAGGAGATTGGCGCTGAAGCTTTCTTT.

This clonotype was recorded once. The V and J genes are TRBV28 and TRBJ2-2; tentative D call: TRBD2 (6 bases). Germline loops: CDR1 MDHEN, CDR2 SYDVKM. The length of the CDR3 is 13 residues. The germline V and J ends were trimmed by 8 bases and 7 bases, with 14 bases remaining between them. The CDR3 loop is CASGPTGDGELFF. DNA for the CDR3: TGTGCCAGCGGCCCCACGGGGGACGGGGAGCTGTTTTTT. The full variable domain, its missing parts supplied by reference TRBV28 and TRBJ2-2, is DVKVTQSSRYLVKRTGEKVFLECVQDMDHENMFWYRQDPGLGLRLIYFSYDVKMKEKGDIPEGYSVSREKKERFSLILESASTNQTSMYLCASGPTGDGELFFGEGSRLTVL.

This clonotype has at least ten counts. V is TRBV11-3 and J is TRBJ2-3; D perhaps matches TRBD1 (5 bases). With 5 bases removed from V and 5 bases from J, the gap between germline ends came to 11 bases. This CDR3 has 13 residues. The germline gives CDR1 SGHNT, CDR2 YENEEA. CDR3 sequence: CASSQGQQDTQYF. CDR3 nucleotides: TGTGCCAGCAGCCAGGGCCAACAAGATACGCAGTATTTT.

This clonotype has more than one count but fewer than ten. The chain joins TRBV7-9 to TRBJ2-7, with a possible D match to TRBD2 (5 bases). Deletions cut 2 bases from V and 7 bases from J, with 15 bases between. CDR1 and CDR2 from the germline V gene are SEHNR and FQNEAQ (reference sequence). CDR3 size: 14 residues. In nucleotides, the CDR3 is TGTGCCAGCAGCTTAATTGGACCCCCGGGGGAGCAGTACTTC. Its translation: CASSLIGPPGEQYF.

In its sample, this clonotype was seen many times. V and J are TRBV7-2 and TRBJ1-1; D is unclear. The germline V and J ends were trimmed by 1 base and 0 bases, with 6 bases remaining between them. In germline, CDR1 is SGHTA, CDR2 FQGNSA. CDR3 length: 14 amino acids. DNA for the CDR3: TGTGCCAGCAGCTTAGGTATTCTGAACACTGAAGCTTTCTTT. Amino acids: CASSLGILNTEAFF.

The chain uses TRBV29-1 and TRBJ1-2, with 9 bases lining up with TRBD1. The J segment lost 7 bases and the V segment lost 5 bases, leaving 5 bases of the junction unmatched. This CDR3 is built from 12 residues. Germline CDR1 is SQVTM and CDR2 is ANQGSEA. The CDR3 loop reads CSVNTGGSGYTF. The CDR3 bases are TGCAGCGTTAACACAGGGGGCTCTGGCTACACCTTC.

This clonotype was seen ten or more times. The CDR3 is CASSHRRANTEAFF. The CDR3 DNA is TGTGCCAGCAGCCATCGCAGGGCGAACACTGAAGCTTTCTTT. V gene TRBV7-2 combines with J gene TRBJ1-1, with D possibly matching TRBD1 (5 bases). This CDR3 comprises 14 residues. The germline V and J ends were trimmed by 5 bases and 1 base, with 11 bases remaining between them. Germline V CDR1 and CDR2: SGHTA, FQGNSA.

This clonotype occurred many times. The chain uses TRBV11-2 and TRBJ2-1, with a tentative D call TRBD2 (5 bases). Per the germline V gene, CDR1 is SGHAT and CDR2 is FQNNGV. V lost 5 bases and J 6 bases, leaving 14 bases between the germline ends. This CDR3 region has 14 residues. In DNA form, the CDR3 reads TGTGCCAGCAGCCCCGTCGGACTGCTCAATGAGCAGTTCTTC. This encodes CASSPVGLLNEQFF.

This clonotype appeared a few times. The V call is TRBV12-3 or TRBV12-4, the J call TRBJ1-2; 7 positions match TRBD1. The CDR3 length is 13 residues. Trimming removed 5 bases from V and 6 bases from J; junction bases left unmatched: 6. CDR3 nucleotide sequence: TGTGCCAGCAGTAGACAGGGATCCCATGGCTACACCTTC. This sequence encodes CASSRQGSHGYTF.

This clonotype was counted at least ten times. This sequence joins TRBV3-1 and TRBJ2-4; a possible D gene is TRBD2 (5 bases). Germline CDR1 LGHDT, CDR2 YNNKEL (reference sequence). Trimming took 6 bases from V and 0 from J, leaving 15 bases between them. This CDR3 region has 16 residues. This chain's CDR3 is CASRHTVGRAKNIQYF. The CDR3 DNA reads as TGTGCCAGCAGACACACAGTGGGGAGAGCCAAAAACATTCAGTACTTC.

This clonotype was seen repeatedly, ten times or more. V and J are TRBV30 and TRBJ2-1; D call uncertain. Per the germline V gene, CDR1 is GTSNPN and CDR2 is SVGIG (reference sequence). V was clipped by 1 base and J by 5 bases, with 6 bases between them. The CDR3 loop spans 12 amino acids. CDR3 residues: CAWSERHNEQFF. The CDR3 DNA reads TGTGCCTGGAGTGAACGACACAATGAGCAGTTCTTC.

Comments on this clonotype: Being one base from a much bigger clone, this may be a read error. The chain combines TRBV7-2 with TRBJ2-2, with TRBD2 as a possible D gene (5 bases). Per the germline V gene, CDR1 is SGHTA and CDR2 is FQGNSA. The CDR3 totals 15 residues. V shed 3 bases and J shed 5 bases, with 13 bases lying between them. This chain's CDR3 is CASSFSERGTGELFF. The CDR3 region has the DNA TGTGCCAGCAGCTTTAGCGAGAGAGGGACCGGGGAGCTGTTTTTT.

The chain is built from TRBV20-1 and TRBJ1-5; D call uncertain. The CDR3 contains 14 residues. Germline CDR1 and CDR2: DFQATT and SNEGSKA (reference sequence). Trimming took off 4 bases at V and 0 bases at J, with 10 bases between the two ends. The CDR3 nucleotides are TGCAGTGCTACGAAATTTAATAGCAATCAGCCCCAGCATTTT. Translated, it gives CSATKFNSNQPQHF.

The table lists this clonotype with a few counts. The chain uses TRBV5-4 and TRBJ2-3, with unresolved D. The V gene lost 0 bases and the J gene lost 0 bases, with 5 bases spanning the gap. The CDR3 is made up of 14 amino acids. CDR1 and CDR2 (germline): SGHNT, YYREEE (reference sequence). CDR3 protein: CASSLEPSTDTQYF. The CDR3, as DNA: TGTGCCAGCAGCTTGGAGCCGAGCACAGATACGCAGTATTTT.

The V gene is TRBV7-9, the J gene TRBJ1-5, with D uncertain. The CDR3 runs 16 residues. The ends were cut back, 5 bases at V and 0 bases at J, with 14 bases in the middle. Looked up from germline, CDR1 is SEHNR and CDR2 is FQNEAQ (reference sequence). CDR3 in DNA: TGTGCCAGCAGCCCCCAAGGGATCCGTAGCAATCAGCCCCAGCATTTT. It specifies CASSPQGIRSNQPQHF.

This clonotype was counted a few times. The chain combines TRBV6-4 with TRBJ2-2, with 8 bases lining up with TRBD2. V was pared by 5 bases and J by 4 bases, with 0 bases of the junction left unmatched. The CDR3 is 13 amino acids. From germline, CDR1 is MRHNA and CDR2 SNTAGT. The CDR3 sequence: CASSSGSTGELFF. CDR3 nucleotides: TGTGCCAGCAGTAGCGGGAGCACCGGGGAGCTGTTTTTT.

This clonotype was seen more than once but under ten times. The chain recombines TRBV25-1 with TRBJ2-5, with D maybe TRBD2 (6 bases). The CDR3 contains 16 residues. V lost 0 bases and J lost 3, with 14 bases in between. Germline-derived CDR1 and CDR2 are MGHDK and SYGVNS. The DNA of the CDR3 is TGTGCCAGCAGTGAATATGGTCGGGGAGGCAAAGAGACCCAGTACTTC. Its protein is CASSEYGRGGKETQYF.

The sample holds many counts of this clonotype. V gene TRBV18 combines with J gene TRBJ1-5; D is ambiguous. The ends were cut back, 0 bases at V and 4 bases at J, with 7 bases in the middle. Germline lookup yields CDR1 KGHSH and CDR2 LQKENI. The CDR3 has 14 amino acids. The CDR3 loop is CASSPPGGNQPQHF. In nucleotides, the CDR3 is TGTGCCAGCTCACCACCGGGAGGTAATCAGCCCCAGCATTTT.

The chain combines TRBV24-1 with TRBJ2-3, with 7 bases aligning to TRBD2. The CDR3 spans 17 residues. V trimming: 3 bases; J trimming: 3 bases; junction bases outside the gene matches: 11. Germline assignment: CDR1 KGHDR and CDR2 SFDVKD. CDR3 bases: TGTGCCACCAGTGATCCCCTTCGCGGGAGAGCGACAGATACGCAGTATTTT. Translated: CATSDPLRGRATDTQYF.

The V gene is TRBV6-1, the J gene TRBJ2-1; TRBD1 matches 9 bases. Germline V lookup: CDR1 MNHNS, CDR2 SASEGT. The CDR3 is 15 amino acids. With 6 bases clipped from V and 7 bases from J, the junction kept 10 bases outside the gene matches. The chain's CDR3 is CASSWGQGLGNEQFF. The CDR3 bases are TGTGCCAGCAGCTGGGGACAGGGACTCGGTAATGAGCAGTTCTTC.

The rearrangement uses TRBV14 and TRBJ2-5; no clear D. Trimming left V 0 bases short and J 5 bases short, with 10 bases between. CDR3 length equals 14 residues. The V gene's germline CDR1 is SGHDN and CDR2 FVKESK. The CDR3 spells CASSQDAAVETQYF. CDR3 sequence (DNA): TGTGCCAGCAGCCAAGATGCGGCAGTGGAGACCCAGTACTTC.

This sequence joins TRBV12-3 or TRBV12-4 and TRBJ1-5, with D unresolved. V lost 6 bases, J lost 0 bases, and 3 bases lay in between. CDR3 length: 12 amino acids. The CDR3 region is CASRSSNQPQHF. The CDR3 DNA reads TGTGCCAGCAGATCTAGCAATCAGCCCCAGCATTTT.

This clonotype was seen only a few times. The chain joins TRBV28 to TRBJ2-5; TRBD2 matches at 9 bases. The CDR3 extends over 15 amino acids. Germline CDR1 is MDHEN and CDR2 is SYDVKM. V trimming: 3 bases; J trimming: 5 bases; junction bases outside the gene matches: 7. The CDR3 coding sequence is TGTGCCAGCAGTTTCTCACCGGGACTAGCTGAGACCCAGTACTTC. This gives the protein CASSFSPGLAETQYF.

DNA of the CDR3: TGCAGTGCTAGAGATAGGAGTCTAGCCAACAATGAGCAGTTCTTC. It is translated as CSARDRSLANNEQFF. The chain links TRBV20-1 to TRBJ2-1; D may be TRBD2 (5 bases). Germline loops: CDR1 DFQATT, CDR2 SNEGSKA (reference sequence). V was shortened by 0 bases and J by 5 bases, with 14 bases between the two germline ends. The CDR3 has 15 amino acids.